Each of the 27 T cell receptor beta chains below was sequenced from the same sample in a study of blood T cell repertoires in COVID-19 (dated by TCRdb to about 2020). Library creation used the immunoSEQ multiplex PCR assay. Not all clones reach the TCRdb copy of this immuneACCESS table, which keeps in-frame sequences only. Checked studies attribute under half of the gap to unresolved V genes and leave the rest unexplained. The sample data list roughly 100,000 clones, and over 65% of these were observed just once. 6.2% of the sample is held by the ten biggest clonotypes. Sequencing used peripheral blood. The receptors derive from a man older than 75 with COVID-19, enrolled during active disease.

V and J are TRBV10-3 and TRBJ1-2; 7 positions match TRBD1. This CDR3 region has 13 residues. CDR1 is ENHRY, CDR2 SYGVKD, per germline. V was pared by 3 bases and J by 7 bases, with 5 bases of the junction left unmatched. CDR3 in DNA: TGTGCCATCAGTGAACAGGGGTTCAGTGGCTACACCTTC. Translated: CAISEQGFSGYTF.

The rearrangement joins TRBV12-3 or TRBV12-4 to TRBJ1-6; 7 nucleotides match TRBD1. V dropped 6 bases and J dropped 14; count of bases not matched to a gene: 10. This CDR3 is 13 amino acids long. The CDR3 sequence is CASSWAQGRTLHF. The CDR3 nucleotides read TGTGCCAGCAGCTGGGCACAGGGGCGCACCCTCCACTTT.

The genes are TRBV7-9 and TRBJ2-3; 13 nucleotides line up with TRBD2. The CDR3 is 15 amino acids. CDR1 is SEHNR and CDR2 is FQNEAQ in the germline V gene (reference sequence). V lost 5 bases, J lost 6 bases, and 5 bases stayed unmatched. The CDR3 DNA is TGTGCCAGCAGCCGGACTAGCGGGAGAGGTGATACGCAGTATTTT. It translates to CASSRTSGRGDTQYF.

DNA of the CDR3: TGTGCCAGCAGCCCCGGGACAGGGTGGGATCAGCCCCAGCATTTT. Its protein is CASSPGTGWDQPQHF. J is TRBJ1-5 and V is TRBV7-2; the match to TRBD1 covers 9 bases. There are 15 residues in the CDR3. The V gene's germline CDR1 is SGHTA and CDR2 FQGNSA. Trimming cost V 5 bases and J 5 bases; bases outside gene matches: 7. The full variable domain, its missing parts supplied by reference TRBV7-2 and TRBJ1-5, is GAGVSQSPSNKVTEKGKDVELRCDPISGHTALYWYRQSLGQGLEFLIYFQGNSAPDKSGLPSDRFSAERTGGSVSTLTIQRTQQEDSAVYLCASSPGTGWDQPQHFGDGTRLSIL.

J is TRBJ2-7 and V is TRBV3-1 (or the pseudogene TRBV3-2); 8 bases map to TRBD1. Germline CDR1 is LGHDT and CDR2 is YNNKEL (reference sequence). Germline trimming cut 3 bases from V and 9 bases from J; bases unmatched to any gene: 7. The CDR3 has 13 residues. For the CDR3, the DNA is TGTGCCAGCAGCCAGGGACAGGCCAGGGGGCAGTACTTC. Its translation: CASSQGQARGQYF.

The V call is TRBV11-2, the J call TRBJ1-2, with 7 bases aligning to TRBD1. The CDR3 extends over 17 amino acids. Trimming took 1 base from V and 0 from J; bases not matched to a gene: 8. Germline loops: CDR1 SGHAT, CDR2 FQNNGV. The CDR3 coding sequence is TGTGCCAGCAGCTTAGTAGTCGACAGGGCAACTAACTATGGCTACACCTTC. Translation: CASSLVVDRATNYGYTF.

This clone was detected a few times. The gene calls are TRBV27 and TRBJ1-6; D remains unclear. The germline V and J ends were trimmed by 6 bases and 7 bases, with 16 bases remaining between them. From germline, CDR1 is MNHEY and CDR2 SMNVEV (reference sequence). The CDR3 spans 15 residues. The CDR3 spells CASSPRWRVNSPLHF. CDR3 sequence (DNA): TGTGCCAGCAGCCCTCGATGGCGGGTAAATTCACCCCTCCACTTT.

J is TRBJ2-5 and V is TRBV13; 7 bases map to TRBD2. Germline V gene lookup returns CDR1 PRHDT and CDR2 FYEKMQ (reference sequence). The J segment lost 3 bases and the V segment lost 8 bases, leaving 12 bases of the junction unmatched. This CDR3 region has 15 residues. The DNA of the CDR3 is TGTGCCAGCGGTCAAGGGGAGGGCCCCGAAGAGACCCAGTACTTC. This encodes CASGQGEGPEETQYF.

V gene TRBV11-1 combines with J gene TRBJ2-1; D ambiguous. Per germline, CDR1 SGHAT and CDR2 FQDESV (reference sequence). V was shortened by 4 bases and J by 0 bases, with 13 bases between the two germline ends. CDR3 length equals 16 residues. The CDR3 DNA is TGTGCCAGCAGCTCAAGTTCTCCGAGCTCCTACAATGAGCAGTTCTTC. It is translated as CASSSSSPSSYNEQFF.

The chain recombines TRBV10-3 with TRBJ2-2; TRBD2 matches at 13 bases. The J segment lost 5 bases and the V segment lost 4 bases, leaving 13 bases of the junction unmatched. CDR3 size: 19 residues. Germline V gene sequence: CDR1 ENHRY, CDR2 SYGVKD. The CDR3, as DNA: TGTGCCATCAGTGGAGGAGGCCCTACTAGCGGGAGGGAAACCGGGGAGCTGTTTTTT. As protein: CAISGGGPTSGRETGELFF.

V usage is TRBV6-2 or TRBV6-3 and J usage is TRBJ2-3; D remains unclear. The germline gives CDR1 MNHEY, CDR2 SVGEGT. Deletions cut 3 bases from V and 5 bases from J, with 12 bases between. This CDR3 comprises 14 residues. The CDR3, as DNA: TGTGCCAGCAGTTATGTCGTCACGGGAGATACGCAGTATTTT. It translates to CASSYVVTGDTQYF.

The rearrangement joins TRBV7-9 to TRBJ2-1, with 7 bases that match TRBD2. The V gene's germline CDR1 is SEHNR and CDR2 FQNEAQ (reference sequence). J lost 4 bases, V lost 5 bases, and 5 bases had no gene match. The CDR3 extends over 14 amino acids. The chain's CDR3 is CASSGLESYNEQFF. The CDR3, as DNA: TGTGCCAGCAGCGGACTAGAATCATACAATGAGCAGTTCTTC. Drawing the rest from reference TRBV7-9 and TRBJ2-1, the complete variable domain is DTGVSQNPRHKITKRGQNVTFRCDPISEHNRLYWYRQTLGQGPEFLTYFQNEAQLEKSRLLSDRFSAERPKGSFSTLEIQRTEQGDSAMYLCASSGLESYNEQFFGPGTRLTVL.

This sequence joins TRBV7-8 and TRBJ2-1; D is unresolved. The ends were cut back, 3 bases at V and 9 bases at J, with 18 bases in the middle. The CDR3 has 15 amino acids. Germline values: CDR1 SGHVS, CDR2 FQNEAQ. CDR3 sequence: CASSFMTGSMGEQFF. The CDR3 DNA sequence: TGTGCCAGCAGCTTCATGACTGGATCGATGGGTGAGCAGTTCTTC.

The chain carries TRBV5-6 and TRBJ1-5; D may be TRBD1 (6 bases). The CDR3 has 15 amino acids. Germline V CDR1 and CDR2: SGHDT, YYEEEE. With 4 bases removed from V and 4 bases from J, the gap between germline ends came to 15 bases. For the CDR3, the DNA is TGTGCCAGCAGCACCTACAGGGAACCTAATCAGCCCCAGCATTTT. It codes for CASSTYREPNQPQHF.

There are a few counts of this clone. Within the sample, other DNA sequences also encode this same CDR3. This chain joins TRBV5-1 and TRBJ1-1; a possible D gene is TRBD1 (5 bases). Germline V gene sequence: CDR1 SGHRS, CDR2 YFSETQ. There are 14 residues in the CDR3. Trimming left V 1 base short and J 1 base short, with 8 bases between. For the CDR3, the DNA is TGCGCCAGCAGCTTGCAGGGTTCGAACACTGAAGCTTTCTTT. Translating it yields CASSLQGSNTEAFF. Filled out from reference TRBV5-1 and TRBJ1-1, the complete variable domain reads KAGVTQTPRYLIKTRGQQVTLSCSPISGHRSVSWYQQTPGQGLQFLFEYFSETQRNKGNFPGRFSGRQFSNSRSEMNVSTLELGDSALYLCASSLQGSNTEAFFGQGTRLTVV.

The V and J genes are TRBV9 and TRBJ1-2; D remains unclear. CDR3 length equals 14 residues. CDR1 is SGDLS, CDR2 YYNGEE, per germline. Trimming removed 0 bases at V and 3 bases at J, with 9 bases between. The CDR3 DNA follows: TGTGCCAGCAGCGTAGCTGAGGCGGACTATGGCTACACCTTC. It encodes CASSVAEADYGYTF.

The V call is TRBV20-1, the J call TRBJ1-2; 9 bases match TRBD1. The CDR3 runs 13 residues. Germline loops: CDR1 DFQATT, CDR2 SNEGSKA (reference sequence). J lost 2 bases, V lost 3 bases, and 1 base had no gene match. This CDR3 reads CSASGQGNYGYTF. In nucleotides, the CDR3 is TGCAGTGCTAGTGGACAGGGGAACTATGGCTACACCTTC.

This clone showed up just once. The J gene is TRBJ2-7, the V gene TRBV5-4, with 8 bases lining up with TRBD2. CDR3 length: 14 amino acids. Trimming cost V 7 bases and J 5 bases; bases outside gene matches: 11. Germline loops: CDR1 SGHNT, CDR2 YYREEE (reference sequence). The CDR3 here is CASSTRGRPHEQYF. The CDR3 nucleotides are TGTGCCAGCTCCACTCGCGGGAGGCCGCACGAGCAGTACTTC.

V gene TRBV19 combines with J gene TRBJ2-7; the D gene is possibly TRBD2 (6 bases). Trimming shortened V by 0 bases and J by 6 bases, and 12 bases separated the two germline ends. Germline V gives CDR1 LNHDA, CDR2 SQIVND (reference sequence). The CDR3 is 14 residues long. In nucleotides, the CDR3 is TGTGCCAGTAGTATAGATCATCGGGGGTCCGAGCAGTACTTC. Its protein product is CASSIDHRGSEQYF.

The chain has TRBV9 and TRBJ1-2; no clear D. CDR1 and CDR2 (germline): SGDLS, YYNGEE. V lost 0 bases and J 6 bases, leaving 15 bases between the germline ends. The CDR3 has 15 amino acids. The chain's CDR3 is CASSVGEGFKDGYTF. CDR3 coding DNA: TGTGCCAGCAGCGTAGGGGAGGGATTTAAGGATGGCTACACCTTC.

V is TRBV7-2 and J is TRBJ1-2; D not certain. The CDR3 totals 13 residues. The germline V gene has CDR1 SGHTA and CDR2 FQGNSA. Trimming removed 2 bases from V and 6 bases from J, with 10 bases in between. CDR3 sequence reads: CASSLWKEDGYTF. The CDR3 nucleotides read TGTGCCAGCAGCTTATGGAAAGAGGATGGCTACACCTTC.

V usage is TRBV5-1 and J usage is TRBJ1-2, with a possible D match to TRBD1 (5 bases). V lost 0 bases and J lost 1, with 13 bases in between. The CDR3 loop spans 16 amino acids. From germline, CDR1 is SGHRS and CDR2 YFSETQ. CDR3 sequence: CASSLGTGRGNYGYTF. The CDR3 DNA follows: TGCGCCAGCAGCTTGGGCACAGGAAGGGGTAACTATGGCTACACCTTC.

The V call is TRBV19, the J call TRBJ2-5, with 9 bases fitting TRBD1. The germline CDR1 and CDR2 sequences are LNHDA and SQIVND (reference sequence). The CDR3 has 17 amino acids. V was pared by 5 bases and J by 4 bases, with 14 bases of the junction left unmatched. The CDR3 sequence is CASSSPIHGTGSETQYF. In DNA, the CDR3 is TGTGCCAGTAGTTCTCCCATCCACGGGACAGGGTCAGAGACCCAGTACTTC. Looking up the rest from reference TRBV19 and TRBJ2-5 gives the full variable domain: DGGITQSPKYLFRKEGQNVTLSCEQNLNHDAMYWYRQDPGQGLRLIYYSQIVNDFQKGDIAEGYSVSREKKESFPLTVTSAQKNPTAFYLCASSSPIHGTGSETQYFGPGTRLLVL.

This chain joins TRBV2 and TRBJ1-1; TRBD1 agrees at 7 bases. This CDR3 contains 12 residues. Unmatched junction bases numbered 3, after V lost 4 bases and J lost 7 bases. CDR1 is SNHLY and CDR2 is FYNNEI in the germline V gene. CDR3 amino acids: CASSGTGGEAFF. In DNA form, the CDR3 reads TGTGCCAGCAGTGGGACAGGAGGTGAAGCTTTCTTT.

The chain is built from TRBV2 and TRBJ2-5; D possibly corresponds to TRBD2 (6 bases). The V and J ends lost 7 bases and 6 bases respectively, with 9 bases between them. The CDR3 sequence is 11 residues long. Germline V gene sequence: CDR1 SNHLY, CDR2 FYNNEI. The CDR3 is CASMEGQTQYF. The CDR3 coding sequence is TGTGCCAGCATGGAGGGGCAGACCCAGTACTTC.

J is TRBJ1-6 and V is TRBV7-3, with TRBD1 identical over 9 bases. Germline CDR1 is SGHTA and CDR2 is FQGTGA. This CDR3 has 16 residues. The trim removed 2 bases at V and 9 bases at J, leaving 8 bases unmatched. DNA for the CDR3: TGTGCCAGCAGCTTAGTCGGACAGGGGAAAGGTTCACCCCTCCACTTT. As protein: CASSLVGQGKGSPLHF. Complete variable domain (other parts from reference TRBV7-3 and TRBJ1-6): GAGVSQTPSNKVTEKGKYVELRCDPISGHTALYWYRQSLGQGPEFLIYFQGTGAADDSGLPNDRFFAVRPEGSVSTLKIQRTERGDSAVYLCASSLVGQGKGSPLHFGNGTRLTVT.

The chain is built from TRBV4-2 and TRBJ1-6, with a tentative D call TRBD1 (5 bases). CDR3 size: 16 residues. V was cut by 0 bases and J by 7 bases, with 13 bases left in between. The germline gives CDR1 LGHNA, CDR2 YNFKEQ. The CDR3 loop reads CASSQDVGARNSPLHF. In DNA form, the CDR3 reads TGTGCCAGCAGCCAAGATGTAGGGGCGCGGAATTCACCCCTCCACTTT.